This T cell receptor beta chain was sequenced in a study of cytomegalovirus exposure and HLA in healthy donors. Study-wide findings and caveats: Cytomegalovirus-associated status was assigned to about 160 TCR beta chains.

Per germline, CDR1 SGHAT and CDR2 FQNNGV. The CDR3 sequence is 16 residues long. Trimming took off 5 bases at V and 4 bases at J, with 18 bases between the two ends. Regarding this clone: Its target is unknown.

Sequenced by immunoSEQ multiplex PCR; TCRdb stores in-frame clones only, minus some. Seen here are under 300,000 clones, roughly 90% observed once, and the top ten hold under 0.45%. The rearrangement joins TRBV11-2 to TRBJ2-1; the D gene is possibly TRBD2 (6 bases). Sequencing used PBMCs. The origin of this receptor is a woman in her late teens or twenties in good health and CMV-seronegative. Written as DNA, the CDR3 is TGTGCCAGCAGCCGGGAGAAGGCAGCTATATACAATGAGCAGTTCTTC. Its protein is CASSREKAAIYNEQFF.